This TCR beta chain is drawn from a study of CD8 T cells in ankylosing spondylitis. General observations from the study: CD8+ by phenotype, disease-linked clones were relatively rare in peripheral blood.

The CDR3 covers 15 residues. Per germline, CDR1 SGHKS and CDR2 YYEKEE (reference sequence). Deletions cut 2 bases from V and 6 bases from J, with 17 bases between. Making use of molecular barcodes, quantitative 5'-RACE generated TCR beta libraries. TCRdb reprocessed the 5' RACE reads with MiXCR, giving one entry per CDR3 protein. The sample holds about 140,000 distinct CDR3 sequences, 7% to 9% seen once. Ten or more counts support this clonotype. Its antigen is undetermined. This TCR came from a male donor with ankylosing spondylitis. This chain joins TRBV5-5 and TRBJ1-1; D remains unclear. Input material: synovial fluid, either unsorted or a sorted T cell fraction (not recorded which). The CDR3 DNA reads TGTGCCAGCAGCTTTGAGATACCAGGATTCGCTGAAGCTTTCTTT. It encodes CASSFEIPGFAEAFF.